This T cell receptor beta chain was documented in a study of Ad26.COV2.S vaccination and SARS-CoV-2 variants. Across the study: In the COV1001 trial, the donor was in the Ad26.COV2.S arm. Into the muscle, Ad26.COV2.S was dosed once or twice, 56 days apart.

General study results and limits: The breadth of spike-specific CD8+ and CD4+ T cell responses after vaccination was reportedly substantial.

TCRdb keeps only in-frame clones here, not all; method: immunoSEQ multiplex PCR. The sample has approximately 480,000 clones; around 90% are singletons. The treatment was: 15 to 20 received Ad26.COV2.S at low or high dose, single or two shots; about five received placebo; per-sample allocation not given. Sampling occurred on day 63 after the first vaccine or placebo injection. An Ad26 vector that expressed Wuhan-strain SARS-CoV-2 spike constituted the vaccine. This clone was picked up a small number of times. Its target is not known. Per the germline V gene, CDR1 is SGHRS and CDR2 is YFSETQ. The ends were cut back, 1 base at V and 7 bases at J, with 12 bases in the middle. The CDR3 spans 14 residues.

Sequenced here: peripheral blood, sampled in a trial of Ad26.COV2.S vaccine versus placebo. This clonotype was obtained from a person aged 18 to 59 who received the Ad26.COV2.S COVID-19 vaccine or a placebo. V gene TRBV5-1 combines with J gene TRBJ1-3; no definite D call. In DNA, the CDR3 is TGCGCCAGCAGCTTGTTAGGGTTTGAGAACACCATATATTTT. It translates to CASSLLGFENTIYF.